These T cell receptor beta chains were read from a single sample in a study of Graves' ophthalmopathy and Graves' hyperthyroidism. TCRdb processed the multiplex PCR reads anew with MiXCR; each CDR3 protein has one entry. Of around 470,000 distinct CDR3 sequences in the sample, 13% to 15% are singletons; the top ten hold roughly 10%. Sequencing used blood. The receptor source for this set is a woman in her 30s with Graves' ophthalmopathy. The CDR3 runs from the conserved cysteine through the conserved F or W. The D gene is left open where the match is weak. Size is stated for part of the rows, as once, few or many counts, or as a class when the clone is expanded.

TRBV2,many,TRBJ2-7,TRBD2,TGTGCCAGCAGTGGACTAGCGGGCTACTACGAGCAGTACTTC,CASSGLAGYYEQYF
TRBV25-1,many,TRBJ1-1,NA,TGTGCCAGCAGTGGCATGGAGGACACTGAAGCTTTCTTT,CASSGMEDTEAFF
TRBV7-8,many,TRBJ1-1,NA,TGTGCCAGCAGCTTAGACTCCGGATTCACTGAAGCTTTCTTT,CASSLDSGFTEAFF
TRBV7-8,many,TRBJ2-7,TRBD2,TGTGCCAGCAGCTTGCGGGGGGGTGGCTACGAGCAGTACTTC,CASSLRGGGYEQYF
TRBV4-2,NA,TRBJ2-7,NA,TGTGCCAGCAGCCAAGATCAGACAGTCTTTACCTACGAGCAGTGCTTC,CASSQDQTVFTYEQCF
TRBV18,NA,TRBJ1-1,NA,TGTGCCAGCTCACCACGGGGTGCGAACACTAAAGCTTTCTTT,CASSPRGANTKAFF
TRBV30,few,TRBJ1-2,TRBD1,TGTGCCGCGGACAGGGTAGGCCGTGACTATGGCTACACCTTC,CAADRVGRDYGYTF
TRBV6-4,NA,TRBJ1-2,NA,TGTGCCACCCCGGGAGAAAGGTATGGCTACACCTTC,CATPGERYGYTF
TRBV6-5,many,TRBJ2-7,NA,TGTGCCAGCAGTCCGGACGAGGGGGGAGGCTACGAGCAGTACTTC,CASSPDEGGGYEQYF
TRBV6-5,many,TRBJ2-7,TRBD1,TGTGCCAGCAGCATTCGGGACAGGAGGTACGAGCAGTACTTC,CASSIRDRRYEQYF
TRBV20-1,many,TRBJ1-5,TRBD1,TGCAGTGCTGGGACAGTCCGGAGGCAGCCCCAGCATTTT,CSAGTVRRQPQHF
TRBV12-3/TRBV12-4,NA,TRBJ1-1,NA,TGTGCCAGCAGTTCCACCACCCTCTGGACAGTCGGCACTGAAGCTTTCTTT,CASSSTTLWTVGTEAFF
TRBV4-1,many,TRBJ2-5,TRBD2,TGCGCCAGCAGCCAAGTTGTTTCTAGCGGGAGGGCAGAGACCCAGTACTTC,CASSQVVSSGRAETQYF
TRBV28,few,TRBJ1-2,NA,TGTGCCAGCAGTTTGTCTCTCAAGGGGTTCGAAATCTTC,CASSLSLKGFEIF
TRBV7-9,many,TRBJ2-4,NA,TGTGCCAGCAGCTTAAAGTGGGCAGAACTCCGAAAAAACATTCAGTACTTC,CASSLKWAELRKNIQYF
TRBV12-3/TRBV12-4,many,TRBJ1-3,TRBD1,TGTGCCACCGACAGGGGACTCTCTGGAAACACCATATATTTT,CATDRGLSGNTIYF
TRBV6-1,many,TRBJ1-6,NA,TGTGCCAGCAGTGAAATGGTGTTATCCCCGAATTCACCCCTCCACTTT,CASSEMVLSPNSPLHF
TRBV6-1,many,TRBJ1-1,NA,TGTGCCAGCAGTGAACATGTGGGCAGGTGGGGTGAAGCTTTCTTT,CASSEHVGRWGEAFF
TRBV12-5,many,TRBJ1-5,NA,TGTGCTAGTGGTTTGGGTCTACAGCCCCAGCATTTT,CASGLGLQPQHF
TRBV14,NA,TRBJ1-5,NA,TGTGCCAGCAGCCAAGATCAGGGGACTAGTGGTCAGCCCCAGCATTTT,CASSQDQGTSGQPQHF
TRBV20-1,many,TRBJ1-6,NA,TGCAGTGCTAGAGATGCGGACTTCAGCTCCTATAATTCACCCCTCCACTTT,CSARDADFSSYNSPLHF
TRBV12-3/TRBV12-4,many,TRBJ2-4,TRBD1,TGTGCCAGCAGTCCGACAGGGGGCAAAAACATTCAGTACTTC,CASSPTGGKNIQYF
TRBV7-2,many,TRBJ2-7,NA,TGTGCCAGCAGCTTATTGGGCCCCGAGCAGTACTTC,CASSLLGPEQYF
TRBV6-8,many,TRBJ1-6,NA,TGTGCCAGCAGTTGGGCCCGGGTCCGCCTCCACTTT,CASSWARVRLHF
TRBV6-1,many,TRBJ2-7,TRBD2,TGTGCCAGCAGTGATGGGACTAGCGGGAGCGATGAGCAGTACTTC,CASSDGTSGSDEQYF
TRBV28,many,TRBJ2-7,TRBD2,TGTGCCAGCAGTTTAGCGGGAGGGCTTCGATACGAGCAGTACTTC,CASSLAGGLRYEQYF
TRBV2,many,TRBJ1-2,TRBD1,TGTGCCAGCAGTGGCACAGGGGGGTTTGATGGCTACACCTTC,CASSGTGGFDGYTF
TRBV7-9,many,TRBJ1-1,NA,TGTGCCAGCAGGGGTCGGACGGGGCGCGACACTGAAGCTTTCTTT,CASRGRTGRDTEAFF
TRBV2,many,TRBJ2-5,NA,TGTGCCAGCAGTGTACAGCGTCTGGGGGCAGAGACCCAGTACTTC,CASSVQRLGAETQYF
TRBV2,many,TRBJ2-3,NA,TGTGCCAGCAGTGAATATAGGGGCACAGATACGCAGTATTTT,CASSEYRGTDTQYF
TRBV20-1,many,TRBJ2-7,NA,TGCAGTGCCGTTAGGGGTGGCCGAGGGTCCTACGAGCAGTACTTC,CSAVRGGRGSYEQYF
TRBV12-3/TRBV12-4,few,TRBJ1-2,NA,TGTGCCAGCAGTCTCCGGGACATAAGCTACACCTTC,CASSLRDISYTF
TRBV11-2,NA,TRBJ2-7,NA,TGTGCCAGCAGCTTATCAGGGGGGCCGTTCGAGCAGTACTTC,CASSLSGGPFEQYF
TRBV20-1,NA,TRBJ1-5,TRBD1,TGCAGTGCTAGGGAGGGGGCACGGGGCAATCAGCCCCAGCATTTT,CSAREGARGNQPQHF
TRBV11-2,many,TRBJ1-2,NA,TGTGCCAGCAGCTTATTAGGTGACAGTGACGGCTACACCTTC,CASSLLGDSDGYTF
TRBV29-1,NA,TRBJ1-2,NA,TGCAGCGTTGAACCGGGAGGAGGGGACGTCGGCTACACCTTC,CSVEPGGGDVGYTF
TRBV12-3/TRBV12-4,many,TRBJ1-1,NA,TGTGCCAGTGGGGGGGGGTTGGGCACTGAAGCTTTCTTT,CASGGGLGTEAFF
TRBV6-2/TRBV6-3,many,TRBJ1-5,NA,TGTGCCAGCAGGTGGGGATATGGGAGCAATCAGCCCCAGCATTTT,CASRWGYGSNQPQHF
TRBV7-3,many,TRBJ2-7,NA,TGTGCCAGCAGCTTAACCCCGGGGAGCTCCTACGAGCAGTACTTC,CASSLTPGSSYEQYF
TRBV20-1,many,TRBJ2-2,TRBD2,TGCAGTGCTAATCTAGCGGCGGGTAACACCGGGGAGCTGTTTTTT,CSANLAAGNTGELFF
TRBV5-1,many,TRBJ2-7,NA,TGCGCCAGCAGCTTGGCCGGAGCTAGTCGTGAGCAGTACTTC,CASSLAGASREQYF
TRBV5-1,many,TRBJ2-5,NA,TGCGCCAGCAGCTTGGTTCGGGGACAAATAGAGACCCAGTACTTC,CASSLVRGQIETQYF
TRBV5-1,many,TRBJ1-1,NA,TGCGCCAGCAGCTTGCTCCAGCTGAACACTGAAGCTTTCTTT,CASSLLQLNTEAFF
TRBV11-2,many,TRBJ2-2,TRBD2,TGTGCCAGCCGCGGCGGGAGCCTAGGCACCGGGGAGCTGTTTTTT,CASRGGSLGTGELFF
TRBV4-2,many,TRBJ2-7,TRBD1,TGTGCCAGCAGCCAAGAGGTTGGAGACAGGGCCTACGAGCAGTACTTC,CASSQEVGDRAYEQYF
TRBV5-1,many,TRBJ2-7,TRBD1,TGCGCCAGCAGCTTCTGGGACAGGGCCCTCGAGCAGTACTTC,CASSFWDRALEQYF
TRBV4-1,few,TRBJ2-3,NA,TGCGCCAGCAGCCCCCCGTGGGCTAGCACAGATACGCAGTATTTT,CASSPPWASTDTQYF
TRBV30,many,TRBJ1-1,NA,TGTGCCTGGTCCCGGCCCCAGGGGTACGGTTTCTTT,CAWSRPQGYGFF
TRBV6-4,many,TRBJ2-7,NA,TGTGCCAGCAAGTGGGGGGATTACGAGCAGTACTTC,CASKWGDYEQYF
TRBV28,NA,TRBJ2-7,NA,TGTGCCAGCGGCGAGGGGGGGTTGCGATACGAGCAGTACTTC,CASGEGGLRYEQYF
TRBV5-1,NA,TRBJ1-3,NA,TGCGCCAGCAGCTCATGGGGGGATGCTGGAAACACCATATATTTT,CASSSWGDAGNTIYF
TRBV6-5,many,TRBJ1-2,NA,TGTGCCAGCAGCCCATTCCAGGGACGATCCTACACCTTC,CASSPFQGRSYTF
TRBV28,few,TRBJ2-2,NA,TGTGCCAGCAGTTATATATCCAAACCCCAAGTCCGGGAGCTGTTTTTT,CASSYISKPQVRELFF